Detailed here is one T cell receptor beta chain. Its specificity is unknown. V was shortened by 1 base and J by 9 bases, with 18 bases between the two germline ends. The V gene's germline CDR1 is SGHTA and CDR2 FQGTGA. This CDR3 has 15 residues. The data stem from a study of cytomegalovirus exposure and HLA in healthy donors. Regarding the study as a whole: Segments of the TCR beta V type were, in most cases, productive about 90% or about 30% of the time in an earlier analysis.

The PCR employed 60 Vbeta primers together with 13 Jbeta primers. TCRdb's copy holds only in-frame clones and misses some; the assay was immunoSEQ multiplex PCR. Of about 150,000 clones in the sample, around 79% were seen once. The V gene is TRBV7-3, the J gene TRBJ2-5; the D gene is possibly TRBD2 (6 bases). The clonotype was recovered from a man aged 18 to 30 in good health and CMV-seronegative. The sequencing sample was made of PBMCs. As DNA, the CDR3 is TGTGCCAGCAGCTTAAGACCGGGAGCTGACTTTTCCCAGTACTTC. It yields the protein CASSLRPGADFSQYF.